This T cell receptor beta chain comes out of a study of human thymus T cells (TCRdb year 2020). Notes on the research overall: The study described the TCR alpha and beta repertoires in about eight infant thymus samples and a few matching peripheral blood samples. Donor ages ranging from roughly 6 to 250 days were recorded, and about six male and a couple of female infants were included in the cohort. Findings and caveats that apply to the study as a whole: On average, thymus samples gave hundreds of thousands of unique TCRB clonotypes, whereas blood samples gave roughly 80,000. According to the related research, thymic TCR repertoires were highly overlapping among unrelated individuals. Usage of V and J gene segments appeared to be biased in both the thymic and the peripheral blood repertoires.

Turning to this clone: The target of this receptor is not known. Base quality data are lacking; no much larger clone is found one base away.

Including cysteine and phenylalanine, the CDR3 has 15 amino acids. Only CDR3 DNA is held: 45 bases, read in frame from base 1. From the germline V gene, CDR1 is MGHRA and CDR2 is YSYEKL. V was cut back by 4 bases and J by 1 base, leaving a gap of 13 bases between them. Thymus tissue was obtained as surgical resects removed during corrective cardiac surgery. The donors were immunologically healthy infants in Finland who had open corrective cardiac surgery for congenital heart defects. After being mechanically released from the tissue, thymocytes were kept at -70 degrees C in pellets of about 9-34 million cells. Genomic DNA was extracted from frozen cell pellets with a QIAsymphony instrument. TCRB and TCRAD loci were amplified from a standardized quantity of quality-controlled genomic DNA using the immunoSEQ multiplex PCR assay. Amplicons spanned the V(D)J region at a length sufficient to cover the CDR3 and identify V and J genes. The amplicons were sequenced on an Illumina platform via the commercial immunoSEQ service. Turning to the authors' computational methods: Corrections for primer bias and sequencing errors followed previously described methods, while TCRAD and TCRB definitions were based on the IMGT database. Analysis of the repertoires was done with immunoSEQ Analyzer 3.0 and VDJTools and included basic statistics, V/J segment usage, diversity estimates, rarefaction and pairwise overlap. To estimate diversity, the Chao1, ChaoE, Efron-Thisted, Shannon and inverse Simpson indices were applied, and diversity was also estimated on datasets down-sampled to the smallest sample. For repertoire overlap, CDR3 nucleotide sequence, V gene and J gene had to match strictly, and clustering was done by Jaccard-based multidimensional scaling. Sourced from immuneACCESS, this table was stored by TCRdb with only in-frame sequences that have V and J called. A share of the clones is absent; for the studies checked, an unresolved V gene accounts for under half, and the remainder has no known explanation. V and J calls and clone size come straight from that table; D and trimming were deduced from the DNA. A total of roughly 77,000 clones appear in this sample, 90% to 95% of them only once. The ten largest clones represent about 0.03% of the sample.

The rearranged segments are TRBV4-1 and TRBJ1-1; perhaps TRBD1 is the D gene, with 5 bases matching. The receptor was derived from a girl in the first two years of life with a congenital heart defect but otherwise immunologically healthy. The sequencing input was thymus tissue. The CDR3 in this case is CASSPSGMRNTEAFF. At the DNA level, the sequence is TGCGCCAGCAGCCCATCAGGGATGAGGAACACTGAAGCTTTCTTT.